The 26 T cell receptor beta chains listed next were all sequenced from one sample in a study of PD-L1 blockade in urothelial cancer (dated by TCRdb to about 2017). Receptor amplification or capture employed the immunoSEQ multiplex PCR assay. As stored in TCRdb, this immuneACCESS dataset retains in-frame rearrangements with V and J assigned. A fraction of the clones does not appear; measured against another copy, unresolved V genes explain less than half of the discrepancy, and the remainder lacks a known reason. For this sample the table gives fewer than 25,000 clones, of which around 90% were detected only once. The ten most abundant clones make up approximately 2.8% of the sample. The specimen was PBMCs, collected around atezolizumab (anti-PD-L1) treatment. The receptors derive from a man aged 45-60 years with urothelial cancer.

The chain links TRBV11-2 to TRBJ2-7; TRBD1 might be the D (6 bases). This CDR3 has 14 amino acids. V lost 2 bases to trimming and J lost 5 bases, with 13 bases between them. Germline CDR1 is SGHAT and CDR2 is FQNNGV. In DNA form, the CDR3 reads TGTGCCAGCAGCTTAATTCCAGGGGACCACGAGCAGTACTTC. Its protein is CASSLIPGDHEQYF.

The chain links TRBV7-3 to TRBJ2-1; TRBD1 agrees at 9 bases. With 2 bases clipped from V and 10 bases from J, the junction kept 6 bases outside the gene matches. The CDR3 is made up of 14 amino acids. The V gene's germline CDR1 is SGHTA and CDR2 FQGTGA. CDR3 in DNA: TGTGCCAGCAGCTTATGGACAGGGGTAGGGGAGCAGTTCTTC. Translated: CASSLWTGVGEQFF.

The chain couples TRBV18 to TRBJ2-1, with TRBD2 as a possible D gene (6 bases). The germline CDR1 and CDR2 sequences are KGHSH and LQKENI. V was trimmed by 2 bases and J by 10 bases, leaving 18 bases between them. The CDR3 runs to 15 residues. The CDR3 here is CASSPFPLAGGEQFF. CDR3 in DNA: TGTGCCAGCTCACCATTCCCACTAGCCGGTGGGGAGCAGTTCTTC.

In this sample, this clone turned up once. V is TRBV27 and J is TRBJ1-5, with TRBD1 matching over 7 bases. Looked up from germline, CDR1 is MNHEY and CDR2 is SMNVEV (reference sequence). Trimming cost V 5 bases and J 4 bases; bases outside gene matches: 5. The CDR3 has 14 residues. The CDR3: CASSIDRVNQPQHF. The CDR3 DNA reads as TGTGCCAGCAGTATCGACAGGGTGAATCAGCCCCAGCATTTT.

This clone was picked up one time. The V and J genes are TRBV7-8 and TRBJ1-1; tentative D call: TRBD1 (6 bases). This CDR3 spans 17 amino acids. Trimming removed 3 bases at V and 4 bases at J, with 21 bases between. CDR1 is SGHVS, CDR2 FQNEAQ, per germline. Here the CDR3 DNA reads TGTGCCAGCAGCTTCAACGACAGGTTCTATCTGGGCACTGAAGCTTTCTTT. Translation gives CASSFNDRFYLGTEAFF.

The chain links TRBV7-8 to TRBJ2-1, with TRBD2 identical over 9 bases. V lost 1 base and J lost 13; bases outside the gene matches: 8. CDR3 length equals 14 residues. The V gene's germline CDR1 is SGHVS and CDR2 FQNEAQ. CDR3 DNA sequence: TGTGCCAGCAGCTTAGGTCCTAGCGGGGCCTTCCAGTTCTTC. It translates to CASSLGPSGAFQFF.

This CDR3 is CASSEGTGGRLVHF. For the CDR3, the DNA is TGTGCCAGCAGTGAAGGGACAGGGGGCAGGTTGGTCCACTTT. The gene calls are TRBV6-1 and TRBJ1-6; 11 bases align to TRBD1. V dropped 1 base and J dropped 17; count of bases not matched to a gene: 7. Germline V gene sequence: CDR1 MNHNS, CDR2 SASEGT. The CDR3 runs to 14 residues.

V usage is TRBV12-5 and J usage is TRBJ1-5, with D perhaps matching TRBD1 (6 bases). CDR1 and CDR2 (germline): LGHNT, FRNRAP. The V end was cut by 7 bases, the J end by 0 bases, with 16 bases between. CDR3 length: 16 amino acids. The CDR3 here is CASVTVSGDSNQPQHF. The CDR3 DNA reads as TGTGCTAGTGTAACGGTGTCAGGGGATAGCAATCAGCCCCAGCATTTT. Variable domain in full (rest from reference TRBV12-5 and TRBJ1-5): DARVTQTPRHKVTEMGQEVTMRCQPILGHNTVFWYRQTMMQGLELLAYFRNRAPLDDSGMPKDRFSAEMPDATLATLKIQPSEPRDSAVYFCASVTVSGDSNQPQHFGDGTRLSIL.

The V and J genes are TRBV2 and TRBJ1-1, with D possibly matching TRBD1 (5 bases). The CDR3 consists of 16 residues. Per germline, CDR1 SNHLY and CDR2 FYNNEI. V gave up 6 bases and J gave up 5 bases, with 22 bases separating them. CDR3 DNA sequence: TGTGCCAGCAGCCCTCCGGGTACAGGCCAAGGAACTGAAGCTTTCTTT. Protein sequence: CASSPPGTGQGTEAFF. The entire variable domain, with the rest obtained from reference TRBV2 and TRBJ1-1, is as follows: EPEVTQTPSHQVTQMGQEVILRCVPISNHLYFYWYRQILGQKVEFLVSFYNNEISEKSEIFDDQFSVERPDGSNFTLKIRSTKLEDSAMYFCASSPPGTGQGTEAFFGQGTRLTVV.

The chain links TRBV11-3 to TRBJ2-4; D is unclear. There are 14 residues in the CDR3. Trimming took off 1 base at V and 4 bases at J, with 8 bases between the two ends. Germline V gene lookup returns CDR1 SGHNT and CDR2 YENEEA. CDR3 nucleotides: TGTGCCAGCAGCTTAGGTTCCGGGAAAAACATTCAGTACTTC. It codes for CASSLGSGKNIQYF.

This chain joins TRBV28 and TRBJ1-1; 7 nucleotides align to TRBD1. The V segment lost 7 bases and the J segment 3 bases; nucleotides outside the gene matches: 8. This CDR3 comprises 14 residues. Germline V gene data show CDR1 as MDHEN and CDR2 as SYDVKM. The CDR3 here is CASKGAGPDTEAFF. CDR3 coding DNA: TGTGCCAGCAAGGGGGCAGGGCCGGACACTGAAGCTTTCTTT. The full variable domain, its missing parts supplied by reference TRBV28 and TRBJ1-1, is DVKVTQSSRYLVKRTGEKVFLECVQDMDHENMFWYRQDPGLGLRLIYFSYDVKMKEKGDIPEGYSVSREKKERFSLILESASTNQTSMYLCASKGAGPDTEAFFGQGTRLTVV.

V and J are TRBV5-5 and TRBJ2-7; weak D call: TRBD2 (7 bases). From germline, CDR1 is SGHKS and CDR2 YYEKEE (reference sequence). Trimming pared 4 bases from V and 0 bases from J, leaving 26 bases between. CDR3 length equals 19 residues. Here the CDR3 reads CASSRSLGRGGGSSYEQYF. Written as DNA, the CDR3 is TGTGCCAGCAGCCGAAGCCTTGGTAGGGGAGGGGGGAGCTCCTACGAGCAGTACTTC.

V usage is TRBV7-8 and J usage is TRBJ2-1; 8 bases are shared with TRBD2. The CDR3 extends over 17 amino acids. The germline V gene encodes CDR1 SGHVS and CDR2 FQNEAQ. J gave up 5 bases and V 5 bases, and 14 bases lay outside the gene matches. CDR3 protein: CASSGRGASGPHNEQFF. The CDR3 nucleotides read TGTGCCAGCAGCGGTAGAGGGGCTAGCGGGCCCCACAATGAGCAGTTCTTC. Using reference TRBV7-8 and TRBJ2-1 for the parts outside the CDR3, the full variable domain is GAGVSQSPRYKVAKRGQDVALRCDPISGHVSLFWYQQALGQGPEFLTYFQNEAQLDKSGLPSDRFFAERPEGSVSTLKIQRTQQEDSAVYLCASSGRGASGPHNEQFFGPGTRLTVL.

This chain joins TRBV7-4 and TRBJ2-3, with a tentative D call TRBD2 (7 bases). This CDR3 is built from 18 residues. Deletions cut 5 bases from V and 0 bases from J, with 21 bases between. Looked up from germline, CDR1 is SGHVT and CDR2 is SQSDAQ. This CDR3 reads CASSPGGDMGVSTDTQYF. The DNA of the CDR3 is TGTGCCAGCAGCCCGGGGGGCGATATGGGGGTGAGCACAGATACGCAGTATTTT.

The chain links TRBV4-3 to TRBJ2-7; 11 bases fit TRBD2. Germline loops: CDR1 LGHNA, CDR2 YSLEER. The CDR3 is made up of 16 amino acids. Trimming removed 4 bases from V and 1 base from J; junction bases left unmatched: 6. This chain's CDR3 is CASSLSTSGSSYEQYF. The CDR3 region has the DNA TGCGCCAGCAGCCTCTCAACTAGCGGGAGTTCCTACGAGCAGTACTTC.

The genes are TRBV25-1 and TRBJ2-1, with TRBD2 matching over 9 bases. Germline CDR1 MGHDK, CDR2 SYGVNS. With V trimmed by 3 bases and J by 4 bases, 4 bases remained unmatched. This CDR3 is 15 amino acids long. The CDR3: CASSDLAGKYNEQFF. In DNA form, the CDR3 reads TGTGCCAGCAGTGATCTAGCGGGGAAATACAATGAGCAGTTCTTC.

The chain couples TRBV11-2 to TRBJ1-1; TRBD1 might be the D (6 bases). The V gene's germline CDR1 is SGHAT and CDR2 FQNNGV. This CDR3 has 13 residues. Trimming removed 5 bases at V and 7 bases at J, with 14 bases between. The CDR3 region has the DNA TGTGCCAGCAGCCTGAGGAGGACAGATGAAGCTTTCTTT. It yields the protein CASSLRRTDEAFF.

This chain joins TRBV28 and TRBJ2-1, with no clear D. V was shortened by 2 bases and J by 3 bases, with 2 bases between the two germline ends. The CDR3 runs to 12 residues. In germline, CDR1 is MDHEN, CDR2 SYDVKM. CDR3 sequence (DNA): TGTGCCAGCAGTTTACTCTACAATGAGCAGTTCTTC. It codes for CASSLLYNEQFF.

This clone has a single count. The chain combines TRBV4-2 with TRBJ2-7, with 9 bases that match TRBD2. V shed 0 bases and J 2 bases; nucleotides not matched to a gene: 11. This CDR3 region has 18 residues. Germline V CDR1 and CDR2: LGHNA, YNFKEQ. Written as DNA, the CDR3 is TGTGCCAGCAGCCAAGATCTTGTAGCGGGGGAGCTTACCTACGAGCAGTACTTC. Its protein product is CASSQDLVAGELTYEQYF.

The chain is built from TRBV2 and TRBJ2-5; TRBD2 agrees at 10 bases. Germline CDR1 reads SNHLY; CDR2 reads FYNNEI. This CDR3 region has 15 residues. With V trimmed by 7 bases and J by 2 bases, 7 bases remained unmatched. The CDR3 protein is CASKRASGGQETQYF. The CDR3 DNA sequence: TGTGCCAGCAAGAGGGCTAGCGGGGGTCAAGAGACCCAGTACTTC. Combining the CDR3 with reference TRBV2 and TRBJ2-5 gives the whole variable domain EPEVTQTPSHQVTQMGQEVILRCVPISNHLYFYWYRQILGQKVEFLVSFYNNEISEKSEIFDDQFSVERPDGSNFTLKIRSTKLEDSAMYFCASKRASGGQETQYFGPGTRLLVL.

This chain joins TRBV7-9 and TRBJ2-5; TRBD2 aligns across 10 bases. Trimming at V came to 5 bases and at J to 1 base, leaving 4 bases not matched to a gene. The CDR3 contains 15 residues. The germline gives CDR1 SEHNR, CDR2 FQNEAQ (reference sequence). The CDR3 bases are TGTGCCAGCAGCCTCAGCGGGGGGGCCCAAGAGACCCAGTACTTC. Translation gives CASSLSGGAQETQYF.

This chain joins TRBV4-1 and TRBJ1-5; D unresolved. The CDR3 is 14 residues long. V lost 4 bases and J 5 bases, leaving 12 bases between the germline ends. Germline V gives CDR1 MGHRA, CDR2 YSYEKL. DNA of the CDR3: TGCGCCAGCAGCCTGGAGGCGGGCGATCAGCCCCAGCATTTT. Translation gives CASSLEAGDQPQHF.

This sequence joins TRBV6-5 and TRBJ1-5, with 7 bases identical to TRBD1. This CDR3 has 15 amino acids. Germline loops: CDR1 MNHEY, CDR2 SVGAGI. After removal of 0 bases from V and 2 bases from J, the junction contained 1 base not matched to a gene. Written as DNA, the CDR3 is TGTGCCAGCAGTTACTCGCAGGGGGGCAATCAGCCCCAGCATTTT. Its translation is CASSYSQGGNQPQHF.

The V gene is TRBV18, the J gene TRBJ2-3; 10 bases map to TRBD1. The CDR3 sequence is 15 residues long. CDR1 is KGHSH, CDR2 LQKENI, per germline. The J segment lost 3 bases and the V segment lost 2 bases, leaving 2 bases of the junction unmatched. The CDR3 is CASSPRDRGTDTQYF. The DNA of the CDR3 is TGTGCCAGCTCACCAAGGGACAGGGGTACAGATACGCAGTATTTT.

This chain joins TRBV7-2 and TRBJ2-1; 7 bases agree with TRBD2. V lost 0 bases to trimming and J lost 0 bases; unmatched junction nucleotides: 2. This CDR3 comprises 16 residues. From germline, CDR1 is SGHTA and CDR2 FQGNSA. As DNA, the CDR3 is TGTGCCAGCAGCTTAGCGGGAGGGTTCTCCTACAATGAGCAGTTCTTC. Encoded protein: CASSLAGGFSYNEQFF.

The chain recombines TRBV2 with TRBJ1-5; 7 nucleotides match TRBD1. Unmatched junction bases numbered 8, after V lost 6 bases and J lost 3 bases. Germline-derived CDR1 and CDR2 are SNHLY and FYNNEI. This CDR3 comprises 15 residues. This CDR3 is CASRRTGSPNQPQHF. CDR3 DNA: TGTGCCAGCAGAAGGACAGGCTCCCCCAATCAGCCCCAGCATTTT.